Sequencing of this T cell receptor (beta chain) was carried out in a study of cytomegalovirus exposure and HLA in healthy donors. The PCR used 60 Vbeta and 13 Jbeta primers. Here immunoSEQ multiplex PCR was the method, and the copy in TCRdb shows in-frame clones only, minus some. The sample shows 110,000 to 150,000 clones, 55% to 80% of them seen only once. CDR1 MGHRA and CDR2 YSYEKL come from the germline V gene. The CDR3 is made up of 13 amino acids. The V end lost 7 bases, the J end lost 1 base, and 9 bases lay between the germline ends. The sample comprised PBMCs. The clonotype comes from a woman aged 40 to 50 in good health and CMV-seronegative. The genes are TRBV4-1 and TRBJ2-3; TRBD2 might be the D (5 bases). CDR3 DNA sequence: TGCGCCAGCACGGGTAGCGGCACAGATACGCAGTATTTT. Encoded protein: CASTGSGTDTQYF.